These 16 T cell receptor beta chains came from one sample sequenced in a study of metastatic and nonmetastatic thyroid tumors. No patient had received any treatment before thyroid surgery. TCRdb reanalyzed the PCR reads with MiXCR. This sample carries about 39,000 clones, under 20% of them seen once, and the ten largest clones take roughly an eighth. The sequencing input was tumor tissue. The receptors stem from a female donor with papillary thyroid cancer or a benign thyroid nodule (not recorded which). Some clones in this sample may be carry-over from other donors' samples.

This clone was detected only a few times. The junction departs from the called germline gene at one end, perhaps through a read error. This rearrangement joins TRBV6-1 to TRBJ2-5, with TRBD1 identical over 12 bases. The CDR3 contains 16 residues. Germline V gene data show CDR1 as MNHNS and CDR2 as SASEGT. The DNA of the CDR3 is TGTGCCAGCAGTGGGGGGGACAGGGGGCCCGTAGAGACCAAGTACTTC. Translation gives CASSGGDRGPVETKYF.

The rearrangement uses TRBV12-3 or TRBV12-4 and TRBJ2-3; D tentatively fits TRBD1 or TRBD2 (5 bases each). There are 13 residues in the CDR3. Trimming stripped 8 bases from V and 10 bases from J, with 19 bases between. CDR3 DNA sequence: TGTGCCAGCGTTTCGGGGCACACATATGCGCAGTATTTT. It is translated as CASVSGHTYAQYF.

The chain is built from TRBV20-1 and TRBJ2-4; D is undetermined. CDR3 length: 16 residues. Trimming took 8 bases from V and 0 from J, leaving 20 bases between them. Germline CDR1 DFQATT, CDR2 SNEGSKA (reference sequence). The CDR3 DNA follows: TGCAGTTCACTCGACCCCATCCTATCAGCCAAAAACATTCAGTACTTC. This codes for CSSLDPILSAKNIQYF.

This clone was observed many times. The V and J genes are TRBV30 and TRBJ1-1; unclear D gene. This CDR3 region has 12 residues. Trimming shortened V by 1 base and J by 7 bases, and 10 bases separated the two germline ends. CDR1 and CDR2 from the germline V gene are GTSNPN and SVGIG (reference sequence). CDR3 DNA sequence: TGTGCCTGGAGTGATGGGCACATTGAAGCTTTCTTT. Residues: CAWSDGHIEAFF.

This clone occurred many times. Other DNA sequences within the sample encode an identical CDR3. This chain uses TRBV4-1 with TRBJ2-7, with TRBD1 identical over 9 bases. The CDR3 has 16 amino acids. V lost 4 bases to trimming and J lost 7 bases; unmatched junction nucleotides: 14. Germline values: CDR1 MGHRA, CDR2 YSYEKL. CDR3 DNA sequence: TGCGCCAGCAGCCGCTCCCCGGGACAGGGCTCTTCTGAGCAGTACTTC. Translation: CASSRSPGQGSSEQYF.

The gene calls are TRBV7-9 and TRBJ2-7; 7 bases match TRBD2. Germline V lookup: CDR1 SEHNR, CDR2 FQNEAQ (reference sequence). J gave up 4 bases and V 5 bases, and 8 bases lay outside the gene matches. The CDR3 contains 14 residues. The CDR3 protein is CASSMTSRDYEQYF. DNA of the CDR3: TGTGCCAGCAGCATGACTAGCCGGGATTACGAGCAGTACTTC.

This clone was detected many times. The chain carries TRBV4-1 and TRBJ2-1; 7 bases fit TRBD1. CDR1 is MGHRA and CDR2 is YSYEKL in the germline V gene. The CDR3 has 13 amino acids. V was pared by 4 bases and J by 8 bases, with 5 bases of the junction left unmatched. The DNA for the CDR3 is TGCGCCAGCAGCCCCCGACAGGGACATGAGCAGTTCTTC. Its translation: CASSPRQGHEQFF.

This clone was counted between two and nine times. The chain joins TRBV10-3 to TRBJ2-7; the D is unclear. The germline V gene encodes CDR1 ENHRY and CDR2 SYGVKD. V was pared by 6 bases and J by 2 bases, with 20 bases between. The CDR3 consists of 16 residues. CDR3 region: CAISELAGPRAYEQYF. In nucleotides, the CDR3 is TGTGCCATCAGCGAATTAGCTGGGCCAAGAGCCTACGAGCAGTACTTC.

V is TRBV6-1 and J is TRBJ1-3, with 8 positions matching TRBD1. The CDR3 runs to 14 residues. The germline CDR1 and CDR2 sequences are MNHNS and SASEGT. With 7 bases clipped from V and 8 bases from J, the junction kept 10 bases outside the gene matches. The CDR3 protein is CASMSSGTGDTIYF. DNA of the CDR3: TGTGCCAGCATGTCTTCCGGGACAGGTGACACCATATATTTT.

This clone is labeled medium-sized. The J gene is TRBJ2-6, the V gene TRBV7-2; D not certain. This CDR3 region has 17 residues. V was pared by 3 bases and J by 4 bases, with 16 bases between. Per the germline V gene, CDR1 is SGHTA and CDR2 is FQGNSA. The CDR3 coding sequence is TGTGCCAGCAGCTTTTTTTCTGCAGGCCCCGGGGCCAACGTCCTGACTTTC. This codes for CASSFFSAGPGANVLTF.

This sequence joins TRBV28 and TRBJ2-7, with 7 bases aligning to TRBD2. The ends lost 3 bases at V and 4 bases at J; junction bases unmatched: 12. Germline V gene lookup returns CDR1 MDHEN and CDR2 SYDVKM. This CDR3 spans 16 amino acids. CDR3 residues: CASSFGMAGREYEQYF. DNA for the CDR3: TGTGCCAGCAGTTTCGGTATGGCAGGGAGGGAGTACGAGCAGTACTTC.

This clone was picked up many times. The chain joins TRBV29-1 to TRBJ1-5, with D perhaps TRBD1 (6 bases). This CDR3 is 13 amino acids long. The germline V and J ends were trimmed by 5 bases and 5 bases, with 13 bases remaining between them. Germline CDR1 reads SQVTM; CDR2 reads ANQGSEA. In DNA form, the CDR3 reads TGCAGCGTTAAAACAGGGTTTGATCAGCCCCAGCATTTT. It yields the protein CSVKTGFDQPQHF. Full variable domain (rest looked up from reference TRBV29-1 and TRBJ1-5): SAVISQKPSRDICQRGTSLTIQCQVDSQVTMMFWYRQQPGQSLTLIATANQGSEATYESGFVIDKFPISRPNLTFSTLTVSNMSPEDSSIYLCSVKTGFDQPQHFGDGTRLSIL.

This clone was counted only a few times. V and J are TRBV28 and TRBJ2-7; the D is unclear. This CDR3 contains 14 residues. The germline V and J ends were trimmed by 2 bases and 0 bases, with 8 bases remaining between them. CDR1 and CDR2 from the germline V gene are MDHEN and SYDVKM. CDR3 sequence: CASSLNPLSYEQYF. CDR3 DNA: TGTGCCAGCAGTTTAAATCCTCTCTCCTACGAGCAGTACTTC.

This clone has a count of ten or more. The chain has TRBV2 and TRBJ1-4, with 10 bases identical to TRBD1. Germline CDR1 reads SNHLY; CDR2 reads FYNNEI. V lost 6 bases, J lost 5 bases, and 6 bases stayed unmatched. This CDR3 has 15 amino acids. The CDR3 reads CASSQDRGRNEKLFF. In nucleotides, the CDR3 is TGTGCCAGCAGCCAGGACAGGGGGAGGAATGAAAAACTGTTTTTT.

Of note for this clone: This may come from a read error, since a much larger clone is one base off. The CDR3, as DNA: TGTGCCAGCAGAACCGGGACAGGGATTAACGCCGGGGAGCTGTTTTTT. Encoded protein: CASRTGTGINAGELFF. The J gene is TRBJ2-2, the V gene TRBV5-8, with TRBD1 matching over 9 bases. Germline lookup yields CDR1 SGHTS and CDR2 YDEGEE. V gave up 5 bases and J gave up 6 bases; unmatched junction bases: 11. The CDR3 has 16 residues.

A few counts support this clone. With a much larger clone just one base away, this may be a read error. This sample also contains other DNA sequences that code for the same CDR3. CDR3 coding DNA: TGCGCCAGCAGCCAAGCGGTAGCGGGTGCCTACAATGAGCAGTTCTTC. Protein product: CASSQAVAGAYNEQFF. The chain is built from TRBV4-3 and TRBJ2-1; TRBD2 matches 7 bases. CDR1 is LGHNA, CDR2 YSLEER, per germline. The V segment lost 1 base and the J segment 2 bases; nucleotides outside the gene matches: 5. CDR3 length equals 16 residues.